This T cell receptor (beta chain) was observed in a study of T cell responses to AZD1222 COVID-19 vaccine. Study-level results: The study sampled repertoires only after the peak T cell response. Clonal diversity was possibly underestimated, and white British individuals and females predominated among donors. Targeting of unmutated variant regions was reportedly seen in nearly half of spike-specific TCRs. Researchers report vaccine-associated CD4 TCRs spanning spike, with dominance at 160-218 and 743-854.

Regarding this clone: Its antigen is still unknown.

Using immunoSEQ multiplex PCR, the repertoire was profiled, and TCRdb retains in-frame clones only, with some absent. Found here are over 150,000 clones, approximately 92% of them singletons; the top ten hold approximately 0.98%. The clonotype comes from an adult who received the MenACWY meningococcal vaccine as a control. The sequences come from peripheral blood, collected 28 days after the second dose of the MenACWY control vaccine.

CDR3 nucleotides: TGCGCCAGCAGGAGGGACAGGACAGCTTCTAATGAAAAACTGTTTTTT. Protein sequence: CASRRDRTASNEKLFF. The gene calls are TRBV10-2 and TRBJ1-4, with TRBD1 matching over 8 bases. This CDR3 is built from 16 residues. CDR1 is WSHSY and CDR2 is SAAADI in the germline V gene. The V gene end was trimmed by 6 bases and the J gene end by 3 bases; junction bases not matched to a gene: 9.